The 14 T cell receptor beta chains below come from one sample, sequenced in a study of cytomegalovirus exposure and HLA in healthy donors. PCR used 60 Vbeta primers and 13 Jbeta primers. Data came from immunoSEQ multiplex PCR; TCRdb stores just in-frame clones and leaves some out. The sample has 100,000 to 150,000 clones, more than 80% seen once. What was sequenced was PBMCs. The receptors derive from a middle-aged man in good health and CMV-seronegative.

The J gene is TRBJ2-1, the V gene TRBV5-1; 7 nucleotides line up with TRBD2. CDR3 length: 13 residues. Germline assignment: CDR1 SGHRS and CDR2 YFSETQ. V dropped 4 bases and J dropped 6; count of bases not matched to a gene: 4. Written as DNA, the CDR3 is TGCGCCAGCAGCGAGGGACTACTCAATGAGCAGTTCTTC. Amino acids: CASSEGLLNEQFF.

The chain joins TRBV7-9 to TRBJ2-6, with 7 bases that match TRBD1. The ends lost 7 bases at V and 0 bases at J; junction bases unmatched: 3. From germline, CDR1 is SEHNR and CDR2 FQNEAQ (reference sequence). The CDR3 covers 15 residues. CDR3 in DNA: TGTGCCAGCACCCCAGGGGGCTCTGGGGCCAACGTCCTGACTTTC. Translated, it gives CASTPGGSGANVLTF.

About this clone: The DNA is left out, because the CDR3 cannot be placed on it with certainty; the CDR3 is given as TCRdb lists it. The genes are TRBV6-6 and TRBJ1-2. Germline V gives CDR1 MNHNY, CDR2 SVGAGI (reference sequence). The CDR3 is 13 amino acids long, termini counted. This chain's CDR3 is CASSSSGSYGYTF.

V and J are TRBV6-6 and TRBJ2-1; 7 bases map to TRBD1. The CDR3 has 14 amino acids. Per the germline V gene, CDR1 is MNHNY and CDR2 is SVGAGI (reference sequence). J lost 8 bases, V lost 5 bases, and 9 bases had no gene match. CDR3 region: CASSRQGDIDEQFF. Here the CDR3 DNA reads TGTGCCAGCAGTCGACAGGGTGATATCGATGAGCAGTTCTTC.

This CDR3 is CASSTSGTGSYEQYF. The CDR3 DNA reads as TGTGCCAGTAGTACCTCCGGGACAGGGAGTTACGAGCAGTACTTC. The V and J genes are TRBV19 and TRBJ2-7, with 9 bases aligning to TRBD1. Trimming took 4 bases from V and 4 from J; bases not matched to a gene: 8. The CDR3 has 15 residues. Germline assignment: CDR1 LNHDA and CDR2 SQIVND (reference sequence). The full variable domain, its missing parts supplied by reference TRBV19 and TRBJ2-7, is DGGITQSPKYLFRKEGQNVTLSCEQNLNHDAMYWYRQDPGQGLRLIYYSQIVNDFQKGDIAEGYSVSREKKESFPLTVTSAQKNPTAFYLCASSTSGTGSYEQYFGPGTRLTVT.

The chain has TRBV9 and TRBJ2-5, with 9 bases fitting TRBD2. J was trimmed by 5 bases and V by 0 bases; bases with no gene match: 8. The germline V gene encodes CDR1 SGDLS and CDR2 YYNGEE. The CDR3 has 16 amino acids. The CDR3 sequence: CASSVVGIAGAETQYF. The CDR3 DNA follows: TGTGCCAGCAGCGTAGTAGGGATAGCGGGAGCTGAGACCCAGTACTTC.

V gene TRBV6-1 combines with J gene TRBJ1-4; the match to TRBD1 covers 8 bases. With 6 bases clipped from V and 2 bases from J, the junction kept 5 bases outside the gene matches. The CDR3 totals 15 residues. Germline lookup yields CDR1 MNHNS and CDR2 SASEGT. The CDR3 sequence: CASSLQGGTNEKLFF. CDR3 bases: TGTGCCAGCAGCCTACAGGGGGGCACTAATGAAAAACTGTTTTTT.

The rearrangement joins TRBV5-1 to TRBJ2-1; 9 bases match TRBD2. Trimming took 4 bases from V and 0 from J; bases not matched to a gene: 8. In germline, CDR1 is SGHRS, CDR2 YFSETQ. The CDR3 loop spans 17 amino acids. The CDR3 nucleotides read TGCGCCAGCAGCACCGACCTAGCGGGGAGCTCCTACAATGAGCAGTTCTTC. Its translation is CASSTDLAGSSYNEQFF.

In this sample, this clone turned up once. The chain employs TRBV10-3 and TRBJ1-6; tentatively, D is TRBD1 (5 bases). This CDR3 comprises 14 residues. Looked up from germline, CDR1 is ENHRY and CDR2 is SYGVKD. Trimming stripped 3 bases from V and 6 bases from J, with 9 bases between. In nucleotides, the CDR3 is TGTGCCATCAGTGACTCCAGGGTTAATTCACCCCTCCACTTT. It codes for CAISDSRVNSPLHF.

The J gene is TRBJ2-1, the V gene TRBV5-4, with 8 bases lining up with TRBD2. Germline V lookup: CDR1 SGHNT, CDR2 YYREEE (reference sequence). The CDR3 totals 16 residues. Losses at the gene ends were 0 bases for V and 2 bases for J; bases not matched to a gene: 4. CDR3 coding DNA: TGTGCCAGCAGCTTGGGGGCGGGAGGAGCCTACAATGAGCAGTTCTTC. This encodes CASSLGAGGAYNEQFF.

This chain connects TRBV5-1 to TRBJ2-2; TRBD2 aligns across 8 bases. The germline gives CDR1 SGHRS, CDR2 YFSETQ. The ends lost 5 bases at V and 0 bases at J; junction bases unmatched: 3. The CDR3 is made up of 15 amino acids. CDR3 in DNA: TGCGCCAGCAGTTTTAGCGGGACGAACACCGGGGAGCTGTTTTTT. It encodes CASSFSGTNTGELFF. The full variable domain, with the rest looked up from reference TRBV5-1 and TRBJ2-2, is KAGVTQTPRYLIKTRGQQVTLSCSPISGHRSVSWYQQTPGQGLQFLFEYFSETQRNKGNFPGRFSGRQFSNSRSEMNVSTLELGDSALYLCASSFSGTNTGELFFGEGSRLTVL.

This clone appeared once. The chain links TRBV6-1 to TRBJ1-4; D is possibly TRBD1 (6 bases). Trimming removed 7 bases from V and 7 bases from J, with 19 bases in between. Germline loops: CDR1 MNHNS, CDR2 SASEGT. The CDR3 has 15 residues. CDR3 loop: CASTLNRVLAEKLFF. The CDR3 nucleotides are TGTGCCAGCACATTAAACAGGGTCTTGGCTGAAAAACTGTTTTTT.

In its sample, this clone was seen once. The V and J genes are TRBV18 and TRBJ2-2, with 9 positions matching TRBD1. The V and J ends lost 6 bases and 6 bases, in that order; junction bases with no gene match: 2. Germline assignment: CDR1 KGHSH and CDR2 LQKENI. CDR3 length: 13 amino acids. This CDR3 is CASSRQGAGELFF. In nucleotides, the CDR3 is TGTGCCAGCTCCCGACAGGGGGCCGGGGAGCTGTTTTTT.

The rearrangement links TRBV5-1 to TRBJ2-7, with 10 bases identical to TRBD2. The CDR3 contains 15 residues. Looked up from germline, CDR1 is SGHRS and CDR2 is YFSETQ. J gave up 3 bases and V 3 bases, and 6 bases lay outside the gene matches. CDR3 coding DNA: TGCGCCAGCAGCTACCCTTCTAGCGGGAGCTACGAGCAGTACTTC. Encoded protein: CASSYPSSGSYEQYF.